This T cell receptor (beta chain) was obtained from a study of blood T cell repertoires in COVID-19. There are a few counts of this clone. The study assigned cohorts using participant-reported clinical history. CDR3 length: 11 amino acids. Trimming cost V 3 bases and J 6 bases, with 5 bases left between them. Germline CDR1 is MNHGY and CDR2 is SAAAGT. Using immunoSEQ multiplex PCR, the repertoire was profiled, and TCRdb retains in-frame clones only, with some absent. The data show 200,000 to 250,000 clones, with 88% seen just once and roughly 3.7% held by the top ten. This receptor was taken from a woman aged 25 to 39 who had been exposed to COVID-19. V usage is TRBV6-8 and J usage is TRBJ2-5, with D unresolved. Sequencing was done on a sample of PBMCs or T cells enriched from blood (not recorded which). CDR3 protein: CASSYGQTQYF. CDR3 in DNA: TGTGCCAGCAGTTATGGGCAGACCCAGTACTTC.